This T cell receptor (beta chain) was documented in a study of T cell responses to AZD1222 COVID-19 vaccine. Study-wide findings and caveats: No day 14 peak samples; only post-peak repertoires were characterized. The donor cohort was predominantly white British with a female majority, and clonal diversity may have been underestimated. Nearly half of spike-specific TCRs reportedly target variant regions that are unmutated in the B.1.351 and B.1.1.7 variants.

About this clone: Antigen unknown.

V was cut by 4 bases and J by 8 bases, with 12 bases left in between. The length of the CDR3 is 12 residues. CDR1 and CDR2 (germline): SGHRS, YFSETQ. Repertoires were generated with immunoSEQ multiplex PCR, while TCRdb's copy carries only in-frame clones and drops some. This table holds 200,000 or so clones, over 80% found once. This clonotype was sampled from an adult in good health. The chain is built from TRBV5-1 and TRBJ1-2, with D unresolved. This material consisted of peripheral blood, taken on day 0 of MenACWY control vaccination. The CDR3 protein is CASSAAGLGYTF. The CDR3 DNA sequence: TGCGCCAGCAGCGCGGCGGGGTTGGGCTACACCTTC.